This passage covers 26 T cell receptor beta chains from one sample sequenced in a study of OX40 agonist ivuxolimab in advanced cancers. Sequenced by immunoSEQ multiplex PCR; TCRdb stores in-frame clones only, minus some. The data show tens of thousands of clones, more than 75% seen once. Sample: CD4+ or CD8+ T cells sorted from blood, taken in a trial of the OX40 agonist ivuxolimab. These receptors originate from an adult with an advanced solid tumor such as melanoma, head and neck, liver or kidney cancer.

This chain connects TRBV27 to TRBJ2-7; 8 nucleotides match TRBD1. This CDR3 region has 14 residues. Germline values: CDR1 MNHEY, CDR2 SMNVEV (reference sequence). Trimming at V came to 8 bases and at J to 3 bases, leaving 9 bases not matched to a gene. The DNA for the CDR3 is TGTGCCAGCTCCAGGACAGGGACCCTCTACGAGCAGTACTTC. This gives the protein CASSRTGTLYEQYF.

This sequence joins TRBV19 and TRBJ1-1; D unresolved. V was clipped by 0 bases and J by 3 bases, with 5 bases between them. Germline lookup yields CDR1 LNHDA and CDR2 SQIVND (reference sequence). The CDR3 sequence is 13 residues long. The CDR3 region is CASSIDPHTEAFF. The CDR3 DNA reads as TGTGCCAGTAGTATAGATCCCCACACTGAAGCTTTCTTT.

The chain uses TRBV11-2 and TRBJ2-1; unclear D gene. The ends were cut back, 3 bases at V and 8 bases at J, with 2 bases in the middle. CDR1 is SGHAT and CDR2 is FQNNGV in the germline V gene. This CDR3 is built from 10 residues. CDR3 residues: CASSFHEQFF. Written as DNA, the CDR3 is TGTGCCAGCAGCTTTCATGAGCAGTTCTTC.

The rearrangement joins TRBV5-4 to TRBJ2-3; TRBD1 agrees at 7 bases. The germline V gene has CDR1 SGHNT and CDR2 YYREEE (reference sequence). This CDR3 has 14 residues. Trimming at V came to 8 bases and at J to 4 bases, leaving 10 bases not matched to a gene. This chain's CDR3 is CASHPDRAADTQYF. CDR3 in DNA: TGTGCCAGTCATCCCGACAGGGCAGCAGATACGCAGTATTTT.

The CDR3 DNA reads as TGTGCCAGCAGCAGAGGACTAGCGGGATTGCTGTTTTTT. Amino acids: CASSRGLAGLLFF. This chain connects TRBV9 to TRBJ2-2, with 12 bases that match TRBD2. CDR3 length equals 13 residues. V shed 4 bases and J 13 bases; nucleotides not matched to a gene: 5. Germline-derived CDR1 and CDR2 are SGDLS and YYNGEE.

The chain employs TRBV13 and TRBJ1-2; D unclear. Germline assignment: CDR1 PRHDT and CDR2 FYEKMQ (reference sequence). Trimming took off 1 base at V and 1 base at J, with 10 bases between the two ends. The CDR3 has 15 amino acids. The CDR3 DNA follows: TGTGCCAGCAGCTTAGAGGGCAGTTATAACTATGGCTACACCTTC. It encodes CASSLEGSYNYGYTF.

This clone showed up just once. CDR3 region: CASRKGGELFF. The CDR3 DNA follows: TGTGCCAGCAGGAAGGGCGGGGAGCTGTTTTTT. The chain employs TRBV27 and TRBJ2-2; D is ambiguous. The CDR3 sequence is 11 residues long. Per germline, CDR1 MNHEY and CDR2 SMNVEV (reference sequence). Trimming removed 6 bases at V and 7 bases at J, with 6 bases between.

This sequence joins TRBV27 and TRBJ1-2; 7 bases fit TRBD1. In germline, CDR1 is MNHEY, CDR2 SMNVEV (reference sequence). This CDR3 comprises 13 residues. With V trimmed by 3 bases and J by 8 bases, 6 bases remained unmatched. The CDR3 reads CASSFRGGAGYTF. CDR3 bases: TGTGCCAGCAGTTTTCGAGGGGGCGCCGGCTACACCTTC.

The chain has TRBV27 and TRBJ2-5, with D possibly being TRBD2 (6 bases). V shed 3 bases and J shed 5 bases, with 10 bases lying between them. CDR3 size: 13 residues. CDR1 MNHEY and CDR2 SMNVEV come from the germline V gene (reference sequence). The CDR3 sequence is CASSLVGSETQYF. The DNA for the CDR3 is TGTGCCAGCAGTTTGGTCGGGAGTGAGACCCAGTACTTC.

The rearrangement uses TRBV14 and TRBJ2-2, with 12 nucleotides matching TRBD2. Germline values: CDR1 SGHDN, CDR2 FVKESK. Trimming cost V 4 bases and J 0 bases; bases outside gene matches: 0. The CDR3 length is 16 residues. CDR3 sequence reads: CASSRTSGANTGELFF. The CDR3 DNA reads TGTGCCAGCAGCCGGACTAGCGGGGCGAACACCGGGGAGCTGTTTTTT.

This clone was recorded a few times. The chain is built from TRBV7-9 and TRBJ2-1; possible D gene TRBD1, 6 bases. CDR3 length equals 14 residues. Trimming removed 3 bases from V and 7 bases from J, with 13 bases in between. The germline V gene has CDR1 SEHNR and CDR2 FQNEAQ (reference sequence). CDR3 protein: CASSFRGAGNEQFF. DNA of the CDR3: TGTGCCAGCAGCTTCAGGGGCGCGGGTAATGAGCAGTTCTTC. Using reference TRBV7-9 and TRBJ2-1 for the parts outside the CDR3, the full variable domain is DTGVSQNPRHKITKRGQNVTFRCDPISEHNRLYWYRQTLGQGPEFLTYFQNEAQLEKSRLLSDRFSAERPKGSFSTLEIQRTEQGDSAMYLCASSFRGAGNEQFFGPGTRLTVL.

This clone was detected only a few times. The V call is TRBV7-9, the J call TRBJ2-7, with 7 positions matching TRBD1. CDR1 SEHNR and CDR2 FQNEAQ come from the germline V gene (reference sequence). V shed 5 bases, J shed 3 bases, and the junction held 1 base outside the gene matches. CDR3 length: 12 amino acids. The CDR3 sequence: CASSGDSYEQYF. In DNA, the CDR3 is TGTGCCAGCAGCGGGGACAGCTACGAGCAGTACTTC. Combining the CDR3 with reference TRBV7-9 and TRBJ2-7 gives the whole variable domain DTGVSQNPRHKITKRGQNVTFRCDPISEHNRLYWYRQTLGQGPEFLTYFQNEAQLEKSRLLSDRFSAERPKGSFSTLEIQRTEQGDSAMYLCASSGDSYEQYFGPGTRLTVT.

This clone was recorded once. The chain recombines TRBV7-9 with TRBJ2-1; D uncertain. The V end was cut by 1 base, the J end by 8 bases, with 9 bases between. In germline, CDR1 is SEHNR, CDR2 FQNEAQ (reference sequence). This CDR3 contains 13 residues. The CDR3 sequence: CASSLDSAHEQFF. The CDR3 nucleotides read TGTGCCAGCAGCTTAGACAGCGCCCATGAGCAGTTCTTC.

This chain links TRBV14 with TRBJ2-3; TRBD1 matches 11 bases. The V gene end was trimmed by 2 bases and the J gene end by 1 base; junction bases not matched to a gene: 5. Germline V gives CDR1 SGHDN, CDR2 FVKESK. This CDR3 has 17 residues. The CDR3 coding sequence is TGTGCCAGCAGCCAAAGGACAGGGGGCGCGGGCACAGATACGCAGTATTTT. Its protein product is CASSQRTGGAGTDTQYF.

The V and J genes are TRBV13 and TRBJ1-1, with D possibly TRBD1 on 6 matching bases. Trimming took off 1 base at V and 6 bases at J, with 12 bases between the two ends. Germline V CDR1 and CDR2: PRHDT, FYEKMQ (reference sequence). CDR3 length: 14 residues. In DNA form, the CDR3 reads TGTGCCAGCAGCTTAGCCAGGAAGGGGGCTGAAGCTTTCTTT. Protein sequence: CASSLARKGAEAFF.

The rearrangement joins TRBV5-6 to TRBJ2-7; no reliable D call. The CDR3 covers 14 residues. Trimming took 0 bases from V and 2 from J, leaving 9 bases between them. The germline CDR1 and CDR2 sequences are SGHDT and YYEEEE. This CDR3 reads CASSLGDSTYEQYF. CDR3 DNA: TGTGCCAGCAGCTTGGGTGACTCCACCTACGAGCAGTACTTC.

This chain uses TRBV15 with TRBJ1-2; D is ambiguous. Germline V CDR1 and CDR2: LNHNV, YYDKDF (reference sequence). The CDR3 has 15 amino acids. The V end lost 5 bases, the J end lost 4 bases, and 17 bases lay between the germline ends. CDR3 protein: CATSRRIEETYGYTF. DNA of the CDR3: TGTGCCACCAGCCGGCGTATAGAGGAGACCTATGGCTACACCTTC.

This chain uses TRBV7-2 with TRBJ2-1; TRBD2 might be the D (5 bases). V was shortened by 6 bases and J by 11 bases, with 14 bases between the two germline ends. Germline CDR1 is SGHTA and CDR2 is FQGNSA. The CDR3 is made up of 12 amino acids. CDR3 residues: CASRATERKQFF. DNA for the CDR3: TGTGCCAGCAGAGCCACCGAGCGGAAGCAGTTCTTC.

This chain connects TRBV11-2 to TRBJ1-2; unclear D gene. The germline V gene has CDR1 SGHAT and CDR2 FQNNGV. The V end was cut by 2 bases, the J end by 3 bases, with 10 bases between. This CDR3 is built from 14 residues. CDR3 nucleotides: TGTGCCAGCAGCTTAATTCAACAAGACTATGGCTACACCTTC. Amino acids: CASSLIQQDYGYTF.

The V gene is TRBV12-5, the J gene TRBJ2-1, with D perhaps given as TRBD1 or TRBD2 (5 bases each). The CDR3 sequence is 15 residues long. In germline, CDR1 is LGHNT, CDR2 FRNRAP. The ends were cut back, 5 bases at V and 0 bases at J, with 11 bases in the middle. Here the CDR3 reads CASGPGPISYNEQFF. The DNA of the CDR3 is TGTGCTAGTGGTCCGGGACCGATCTCCTACAATGAGCAGTTCTTC.

The V gene is TRBV6-1, the J gene TRBJ1-6; perhaps TRBD1 as D (5 bases). This CDR3 region has 14 residues. Germline assignment: CDR1 MNHNS and CDR2 SASEGT. Trimming took off 8 bases at V and 0 bases at J, with 8 bases between the two ends. CDR3 region: CASFDSSYNSPLHF. The CDR3 DNA follows: TGTGCCAGCTTCGACAGCTCCTATAATTCACCCCTCCACTTT.

J is TRBJ1-5 and V is TRBV9; maybe TRBD1 (5 bases). From germline, CDR1 is SGDLS and CDR2 YYNGEE. The CDR3 is 15 residues long. V was cut by 4 bases and J by 1 base, with 12 bases left in between. CDR3 sequence reads: CASSPHGASNQPQHF. The CDR3 nucleotides are TGTGCCAGCAGCCCCCACGGGGCCAGCAATCAGCCCCAGCATTTT.

DNA for the CDR3: TGTGCCAGCAGTTTGGGGCCTCCGGCTGAAGCTTTCTTT. It translates to CASSLGPPAEAFF. This chain joins TRBV28 and TRBJ1-1, with D tentatively TRBD1 (5 bases). CDR1 is MDHEN and CDR2 is SYDVKM in the germline V gene. The CDR3 has 13 amino acids. V lost 3 bases to trimming and J lost 6 bases, with 11 bases between them.

V and J are TRBV9 and TRBJ1-5, with D maybe TRBD1 (5 bases). Germline V lookup: CDR1 SGDLS, CDR2 YYNGEE. V gave up 4 bases and J gave up 2 bases, with 13 bases separating them. This CDR3 has 15 amino acids. CDR3: CASSSGGKGNQPQHF. The CDR3 region has the DNA TGTGCCAGCAGCTCCGGGGGTAAGGGCAATCAGCCCCAGCATTTT. Full variable domain (remainder filled in from reference TRBV9 and TRBJ1-5): DSGVTQTPKHLITATGQRVTLRCSPRSGDLSVYWYQQSLDQGLQFLIQYYNGEERAKGNILERFSAQQFPDLHSELNLSSLELGDSALYFCASSSGGKGNQPQHFGDGTRLSIL.

The J gene is TRBJ2-5, the V gene TRBV6-6, with 9 bases that match TRBD1. In germline, CDR1 is MNHNY, CDR2 SVGAGI (reference sequence). The CDR3 totals 14 residues. The ends lost 6 bases at V and 5 bases at J; junction bases unmatched: 7. CDR3 amino acids: CASRDRDRVETQYF. CDR3 sequence (DNA): TGTGCCAGCAGAGACCGGGACAGGGTCGAGACCCAGTACTTC.

The chain joins TRBV12-5 to TRBJ2-5, with 8 nucleotides matching TRBD2. J lost 5 bases, V lost 0 bases, and 11 bases had no gene match. Per germline, CDR1 LGHNT and CDR2 FRNRAP. The CDR3 is 17 amino acids. CDR3 coding DNA: TGTGCTAGTGGTTTGGTGGGGCGGGAGGAGGTTTTGGAGACCCAGTACTTC. Amino acid sequence: CASGLVGREEVLETQYF. The full variable domain, rest sourced from reference TRBV12-5 and TRBJ2-5, is DARVTQTPRHKVTEMGQEVTMRCQPILGHNTVFWYRQTMMQGLELLAYFRNRAPLDDSGMPKDRFSAEMPDATLATLKIQPSEPRDSAVYFCASGLVGREEVLETQYFGPGTRLLVL.